This entry features one TCR beta chain sequence. Its specificity is not known. The source of the sample is a study of OX40 agonist ivuxolimab in advanced cancers. Study outcomes and limitations: Dosing at 0.1 to 3.0 mg/kg was accompanied by clonal expansion of CD4+ and CD8+ blood T cells by week 6.

Germline V CDR1 and CDR2: SGHTS, YDEGEE. The CDR3 totals 16 residues. Trimming shortened V by 0 bases and J by 0 bases, and 10 bases separated the two germline ends. This table comes from immunoSEQ multiplex PCR, and its TCRdb copy is limited to in-frame clones, with some not included. The sample has fewer than 100,000 clones; roughly nine tenths are singletons. The TCR originated in an adult with an advanced solid tumor such as melanoma, head and neck, liver or kidney cancer. Specimen: CD4+ or CD8+ T cells sorted from blood, collected in a trial of the OX40 agonist ivuxolimab. The V call is TRBV5-8, the J call TRBJ1-5; no clear D gene. The CDR3 DNA follows: TGTGCCAGCAGCTTGGGGACTCACTATAGCAATCAGCCCCAGCATTTT. This codes for CASSLGTHYSNQPQHF. The whole variable domain, remainder taken from reference TRBV5-8 and TRBJ1-5, is EAGVTQSPTHLIKTRGQQATLRCSPISGHTSVYWYQQALGLGLQFLLWYDEGEERNRGNFPPRFSGRQFPNYSSELNVNALELEDSALYLCASSLGTHYSNQPQHFGDGTRLSIL.